Many counts were recorded for the clone carrying this TCR beta chain. Its target is unknown. A template switching step contributed a universal primer site, while unique molecular identifiers were present in the cDNA. Each CDR3 protein gets one entry after TCRdb re-called the 5' RACE reads with MiXCR. Found here are 250,000 to 350,000 distinct CDR3 sequences, just under 9.5% of them singletons; the top ten hold around 7.1%. This CDR3 region has 15 residues. Germline V CDR1 and CDR2: MNHEY, SVGEGT. The V segment lost 10 bases and the J segment 0 bases; nucleotides outside the gene matches: 6. This entry comes from a study of identical twins. Points from the study as a whole: Weaker excess twin sharing was seen among beta out-of-frame sequences. Memory repertoires showed no such pattern, whereas abundant cord blood beta clonotypes carried fewer insertions. It was out-of-frame TCR alpha sharing in monozygotic twins that models underestimated.

Another study also made use of these data, one on yellow fever vaccine responses in identical twins.

The gene calls are TRBV6-2 or TRBV6-3 and TRBJ2-6; 7 bases match TRBD1. The receptor was isolated from a woman between 18 and 30 years old in good health. The sample taken for sequencing was CD8+ T cells sorted from blood. The DNA of the CDR3 is TGTGCCACCGGGACAGACCCCTCTGGGGCCAACGTCCTGACTTTC. This translates into CATGTDPSGANVLTF.